The 8 T cell receptor beta chains in this list originate from one sample, sequenced in a study of blood T cell repertoires in COVID-19. TCRdb keeps only in-frame clones here, not all; method: immunoSEQ multiplex PCR. The sample has 150,000 to 200,000 clones, roughly 80% seen once; the top ten hold less than 2%. Material for sequencing was peripheral blood. These receptors were obtained from a human donor in a cohort sampled during active COVID-19.

The chain is built from TRBV28 and TRBJ2-7, with D possibly TRBD1 on 6 matching bases. This CDR3 is built from 13 residues. In germline, CDR1 is MDHEN, CDR2 SYDVKM. V was trimmed by 6 bases and J by 2 bases, leaving 11 bases between them. CDR3 sequence (DNA): TGTGCCAGCAGACCCGGGACACCCTACGAGCAGTACTTC. This codes for CASRPGTPYEQYF. Combining the CDR3 with reference TRBV28 and TRBJ2-7 gives the whole variable domain DVKVTQSSRYLVKRTGEKVFLECVQDMDHENMFWYRQDPGLGLRLIYFSYDVKMKEKGDIPEGYSVSREKKERFSLILESASTNQTSMYLCASRPGTPYEQYFGPGTRLTVT.

The chain couples TRBV5-1 to TRBJ2-3; 8 nucleotides line up with TRBD2. This CDR3 comprises 16 residues. Germline CDR1 and CDR2: SGHRS and YFSETQ. V lost 3 bases and J lost 2; bases outside the gene matches: 8. The CDR3 spells CASSSFAGGSTDTQYF. The CDR3 nucleotides are TGCGCCAGCAGCTCCTTCGCGGGAGGTTCCACAGATACGCAGTATTTT.

This clone appeared once. V and J are TRBV5-1 and TRBJ2-7; TRBD2 matches at 8 bases. V shed 4 bases, J shed 13 bases, and the junction held 13 bases outside the gene matches. Germline V lookup: CDR1 SGHRS, CDR2 YFSETQ. The CDR3 runs 13 residues. CDR3 coding DNA: TGCGCCAGCAGCCCCAGCGGGAGCCCCTTAACCTACTTC. It codes for CASSPSGSPLTYF. Combining the CDR3 with reference TRBV5-1 and TRBJ2-7 gives the whole variable domain KAGVTQTPRYLIKTRGQQVTLSCSPISGHRSVSWYQQTPGQGLQFLFEYFSETQRNKGNFPGRFSGRQFSNSRSEMNVSTLELGDSALYLCASSPSGSPLTYFGPGTRLTVT.

The genes are TRBV6-7 and TRBJ2-7; 12 nucleotides agree with TRBD1. TRBV6-7 is labeled an ORF, and its function is uncertain. The CDR3 contains 14 residues. V dropped 2 bases and J dropped 7; count of bases not matched to a gene: 3. The CDR3 here is CASSYGTGGGEQYF. CDR3 DNA: TGTGCCAGCAGTTACGGGACAGGGGGCGGGGAGCAGTACTTC.

This chain links TRBV5-5 with TRBJ2-5; 7 nucleotides match TRBD1. The CDR3 covers 17 residues. Per germline, CDR1 SGHKS and CDR2 YYEKEE (reference sequence). The ends lost 0 bases at V and 2 bases at J; junction bases unmatched: 10. In nucleotides, the CDR3 is TGTGCCAGCAGCTTGGCCTCGGGACAGCTACTACAAGAGACCCAGTACTTC. It specifies CASSLASGQLLQETQYF.

This clone was seen only once. This chain uses TRBV6-5 with TRBJ2-7; the D is unclear. The CDR3 contains 14 residues. In germline, CDR1 is MNHEY, CDR2 SVGAGI. Deletions cut 6 bases from V and 3 bases from J, with 15 bases between. This CDR3 reads CASRPGAANYEQYF. Written as DNA, the CDR3 is TGTGCCAGCAGGCCCGGAGCAGCGAACTACGAGCAGTACTTC.

The V gene is TRBV28, the J gene TRBJ1-2; 10 bases are shared with TRBD1. V gave up 6 bases and J gave up 3 bases; unmatched junction bases: 10. This CDR3 has 16 residues. Looked up from germline, CDR1 is MDHEN and CDR2 is SYDVKM. CDR3: CASRPGTGVKDYGYTF. The CDR3 DNA sequence: TGTGCCAGCAGACCCGGGACAGGGGTTAAAGACTATGGCTACACCTTC.

About this clone itself: One end of the junction does not line up with germline, which may come from a read error. The rearrangement uses TRBV7-8 and TRBJ1-2; D uncertain. Germline CDR1 and CDR2: SGHVS and FQNEAQ. The CDR3 is 14 residues long. CDR3 nucleotide sequence: TGTGCCAGCAGCTCCTCGGACGGGAACTATGTCTACACCTTC. It yields the protein CASSSSDGNYVYTF.